This T cell receptor (beta chain) derives from a study of T cells in Graves' hyperthyroidism and ophthalmopathy. RNA transcripts yielded amplified TCR beta CDR3 regions. First-round RT-PCR with HTBI primers amplified the TCR CDR3 region. TCRdb reanalysed the multiplex PCR reads using MiXCR and keeps one entry per CDR3 protein. The sample carries 400,000 to 500,000 distinct CDR3 sequences, approximately 14% recorded once. This clonotype was recorded many times. The CDR3 is 16 residues long. The germline V gene encodes CDR1 SGHRS and CDR2 YFSETQ. Trimming took 0 bases from V and 4 from J; bases not matched to a gene: 7.

The receptor was derived from a woman aged 18-35 years with Graves' hyperthyroidism. The chain has TRBV5-1 and TRBJ2-5; 9 bases agree with TRBD2. Sequencing was done on a sample of blood. Here the CDR3 reads CASSLEGTSPPETQYF. The CDR3 DNA is TGCGCCAGCAGCTTGGAGGGGACTAGCCCTCCAGAGACCCAGTACTTC.